These 23 T cell receptor beta chains were sequenced from one sample in a study of PD-L1 blockade in urothelial cancer (dated by TCRdb to 2016 to 2017). The library was produced with the immunoSEQ multiplex PCR assay. TCRdb provides this immuneACCESS table in a form limited to in-frame rearrangements. Some clones are lacking; in checked studies, under half of them reflect an unresolved V gene, and why the rest are absent is not known. The sample table contains 100,000 to 150,000 clones; only one count was recorded for 86% of them. The top ten clonotypes cover 2.4% of the sample. The time point label, read with the paper, signifies: peripheral blood 6 weeks after treatment start. The sample consisted of PBMCs, taken around atezolizumab (anti-PD-L1) treatment. The receptor set was obtained from a man aged 50 to 60 with urothelial cancer.

The V gene is TRBV30, the J gene TRBJ1-5; TRBD1 is a possible D gene (5 bases). This CDR3 region has 15 residues. V dropped 2 bases and J dropped 6 bases, with 17 bases sitting between them. The V gene's germline CDR1 is GTSNPN and CDR2 SVGIG (reference sequence). CDR3 in amino acids: CAWSPPGGWGQPQHF. CDR3 nucleotides: TGTGCCTGGAGTCCGCCTGGGGGGTGGGGTCAGCCCCAGCATTTT. The full variable domain, rest sourced from reference TRBV30 and TRBJ1-5, is SQTIHQWPATLVQPVGSPLSLECTVEGTSNPNLYWYRQAAGRGLQLLFYSVGIGQISSEVPQNLSASRPQDRQFILSSKKLLLSDSGFYLCAWSPPGGWGQPQHFGDGTRLSIL.

The gene calls are TRBV25-1 and TRBJ2-2; possibly TRBD2 for D (7 bases). V was shortened by 2 bases and J by 0 bases, with 10 bases between the two germline ends. The CDR3 covers 16 residues. CDR1 is MGHDK, CDR2 SYGVNS, per germline. This CDR3 reads CASSEGGGANTGELFF. The CDR3 nucleotides read TGTGCCAGCAGTGAAGGGGGGGGCGCGAACACCGGGGAGCTGTTTTTT. The whole variable domain, filled in from reference TRBV25-1 and TRBJ2-2, reads EADIYQTPRYLVIGTGKKITLECSQTMGHDKMYWYQQDPGMELHLIHYSYGVNSTEKGDLSSESTVSRIRTEHFPLTLESARPSHTSQYLCASSEGGGANTGELFFGEGSRLTVL.

V usage is TRBV5-1 and J usage is TRBJ2-7; a weak D match, TRBD1 (6 bases). The CDR3 has 13 residues. Germline assignment: CDR1 SGHRS and CDR2 YFSETQ. The V end lost 7 bases, the J end lost 1 base, and 12 bases lay between the germline ends. The CDR3 DNA follows: TGCGCCAGCGCTGTAGGACAGTCCTACGAGCAGTACTTC. Amino acids: CASAVGQSYEQYF.

The genes are TRBV6-5 and TRBJ1-3; D is undetermined. This CDR3 has 12 residues. Trimming removed 5 bases at V and 10 bases at J, with 12 bases between. In germline, CDR1 is MNHEY, CDR2 SVGAGI. The CDR3 DNA reads TGTGCCAGCAGTGGAGAAGTTGGTACCATATATTTT. Translating gives CASSGEVGTIYF.

This sequence joins TRBV19 and TRBJ1-2, with 8 bases lining up with TRBD1. The junction had 8 bases not matched to a gene; V was cut back by 7 bases and J by 7 bases. Germline assignment: CDR1 LNHDA and CDR2 SQIVND (reference sequence). The CDR3 has 13 amino acids. CDR3 region: CASIRTGTRGYTF. The CDR3 region has the DNA TGTGCCAGTATTCGGACAGGGACTCGTGGCTACACCTTC.

This rearrangement joins TRBV7-3 to TRBJ1-2, with unresolved D. This CDR3 region has 13 residues. The V end lost 5 bases, the J end lost 7 bases, and 14 bases lay between the germline ends. Germline-derived CDR1 and CDR2 are SGHTA and FQGTGA. The CDR3 protein is CASSPHQAGGYTF. In DNA, the CDR3 is TGTGCCAGCAGCCCCCACCAGGCTGGTGGCTACACCTTC.

CDR3 in DNA: TGCGCCAGCAGCTTGGGTTCGGCCACTATGGAGACCCAGTACTTC. This translates into CASSLGSATMETQYF. The genes are TRBV5-1 and TRBJ2-5; D is uncertain. CDR3 length: 15 amino acids. From germline, CDR1 is SGHRS and CDR2 YFSETQ. V was cut by 0 bases and J by 5 bases, with 14 bases left in between.

V usage is TRBV10-3 and J usage is TRBJ2-1; a possible D gene is TRBD1 (5 bases). Trimming took 8 bases from V and 10 from J, leaving 15 bases between them. Germline loops: CDR1 ENHRY, CDR2 SYGVKD. The CDR3 runs 12 residues. CDR3 DNA: TGTGCCATCTCTCAGGGTGCTCGCGAGCAGTTCTTC. Amino acid sequence: CAISQGAREQFF.

The chain links TRBV18 to TRBJ1-2; 9 positions match TRBD1. From germline, CDR1 is KGHSH and CDR2 LQKENI. V trimming: 5 bases; J trimming: 3 bases; junction bases outside the gene matches: 10. This CDR3 spans 16 amino acids. The CDR3 nucleotides read TGTGCCAGCTCAGGTCCACCGGGACAGGGAGACTATGGCTACACCTTC. It specifies CASSGPPGQGDYGYTF.

The sample holds a few counts of this clone. The V and J genes are TRBV9 and TRBJ2-3; 11 nucleotides agree with TRBD2. Trimming at V came to 0 bases and at J to 3 bases, leaving 3 bases not matched to a gene. CDR1 and CDR2 (germline): SGDLS, YYNGEE. CDR3 length: 16 amino acids. CDR3 residues: CASSVAASGRTDTQYF. The CDR3 DNA reads TGTGCCAGCAGCGTAGCTGCTAGCGGGAGGACAGATACGCAGTATTTT.

The chain uses TRBV27 and TRBJ2-3, with 7 bases fitting TRBD1. The CDR3 covers 14 residues. In germline, CDR1 is MNHEY, CDR2 SMNVEV (reference sequence). V lost 4 bases and J lost 1; bases outside the gene matches: 2. The CDR3 DNA reads TGTGCCAGCAGTTCGGACAGGCGCACAGATACGCAGTATTTT. This gives the protein CASSSDRRTDTQYF.

The chain has TRBV4-1 and TRBJ2-6; a weak D match, TRBD1 (6 bases). The V gene's germline CDR1 is MGHRA and CDR2 YSYEKL. V dropped 1 base and J dropped 4 bases, with 8 bases sitting between them. The CDR3 contains 15 residues. The DNA of the CDR3 is TGCGCCAGCAGCCAAGCAGGGGTGGGGGCCAACGTCCTGACTTTC. Protein product: CASSQAGVGANVLTF.

The gene calls are TRBV28 and TRBJ1-1, with 8 bases matching TRBD1. Trimming removed 10 bases from V and 3 bases from J; junction bases left unmatched: 4. CDR3 length equals 12 residues. CDR1 and CDR2 from the germline V gene are MDHEN and SYDVKM. CDR3 DNA sequence: TGTGCCATTCAGACAGGGGACACTGAAGCTTTCTTT. It codes for CAIQTGDTEAFF.

The V and J genes are TRBV28 and TRBJ1-1, with 10 bases aligning to TRBD1. The CDR3 runs 15 residues. J lost 1 base, V lost 3 bases, and 2 bases had no gene match. CDR1 MDHEN and CDR2 SYDVKM come from the germline V gene. CDR3 loop: CASSFRTGGNTEAFF. The CDR3 DNA reads as TGTGCCAGCAGTTTTAGGACAGGGGGGAACACTGAAGCTTTCTTT.

This rearrangement joins TRBV28 to TRBJ2-7; 11 bases are a match to TRBD1. The CDR3 consists of 13 residues. Germline V lookup: CDR1 MDHEN, CDR2 SYDVKM. Losses at the gene ends were 6 bases for V and 2 bases for J; bases not matched to a gene: 0. The CDR3 reads CASRDRGPYEQYF. For the CDR3, the DNA is TGTGCCAGCAGGGACAGGGGGCCCTACGAGCAGTACTTC.

This clone was seen a handful of times. This chain uses TRBV19 with TRBJ1-5; D possibly corresponds to TRBD1 (6 bases). The V gene lost 7 bases and the J gene lost 3 bases, with 19 bases spanning the gap. The CDR3 is 16 residues long. Germline-derived CDR1 and CDR2 are LNHDA and SQIVND (reference sequence). The CDR3 loop is CASTTWGQGNNQPQHF. In DNA form, the CDR3 reads TGTGCCAGTACCACCTGGGGGCAGGGGAACAATCAGCCCCAGCATTTT. The whole variable domain, remainder taken from reference TRBV19 and TRBJ1-5, is DGGITQSPKYLFRKEGQNVTLSCEQNLNHDAMYWYRQDPGQGLRLIYYSQIVNDFQKGDIAEGYSVSREKKESFPLTVTSAQKNPTAFYLCASTTWGQGNNQPQHFGDGTRLSIL.

This clone occurred once. The rearrangement uses TRBV28 and TRBJ2-1, with TRBD1 matching 11 bases. This CDR3 has 19 residues. Unmatched junction bases numbered 21, after V lost 2 bases and J lost 12 bases. Looked up from germline, CDR1 is MDHEN and CDR2 is SYDVKM. CDR3 in amino acids: CASSLELPLGQGDLRGQFF. The CDR3 DNA reads TGTGCCAGCAGTTTAGAGCTCCCGTTGGGACAGGGGGACCTCAGAGGGCAGTTCTTC.

The chain recombines TRBV6-1 with TRBJ2-4; the match to TRBD2 covers 9 bases. The V and J ends lost 1 base and 5 bases, in that order; junction bases with no gene match: 3. The CDR3 has 15 amino acids. Germline CDR1 reads MNHNS; CDR2 reads SASEGT. The CDR3 sequence is CASSEGLAAQNIQYF. As DNA, the CDR3 is TGTGCCAGCAGTGAAGGACTAGCGGCTCAAAACATTCAGTACTTC.

This clone turned up a few times. This rearrangement joins TRBV5-1 to TRBJ1-4; 8 nucleotides line up with TRBD1. The CDR3 loop spans 15 amino acids. J was trimmed by 8 bases and V by 4 bases; bases with no gene match: 10. The germline gives CDR1 SGHRS, CDR2 YFSETQ. CDR3 bases: TGCGCCAGCAGCACGGGGGGACAGGCCCACGAAAAACTGTTTTTT. Protein product: CASSTGGQAHEKLFF.

J is TRBJ2-7 and V is TRBV28, with 8 bases fitting TRBD1. The CDR3 consists of 13 residues. Germline trimming cut 6 bases from V and 4 bases from J; bases unmatched to any gene: 5. Germline CDR1 reads MDHEN; CDR2 reads SYDVKM. CDR3 sequence (DNA): TGTGCCAGCAGACCGACAGGGGTTTACGAGCAGTACTTC. This sequence encodes CASRPTGVYEQYF.

The chain couples TRBV5-1 to TRBJ2-2; TRBD1 is a possible D gene (6 bases). Germline V CDR1 and CDR2: SGHRS, YFSETQ. CDR3 length: 15 amino acids. Trimming shortened V by 4 bases and J by 0 bases, and 10 bases separated the two germline ends. CDR3 loop: CASSEGQPNTGELFF. The DNA for the CDR3 is TGCGCCAGCAGCGAGGGACAACCGAACACCGGGGAGCTGTTTTTT. Complete variable domain (other parts from reference TRBV5-1 and TRBJ2-2): KAGVTQTPRYLIKTRGQQVTLSCSPISGHRSVSWYQQTPGQGLQFLFEYFSETQRNKGNFPGRFSGRQFSNSRSEMNVSTLELGDSALYLCASSEGQPNTGELFFGEGSRLTVL.

This rearrangement joins TRBV28 to TRBJ2-7, with D possibly matching TRBD1 (5 bases). The V and J ends lost 7 bases and 0 bases respectively, with 10 bases between them. The length of the CDR3 is 13 residues. Germline lookup yields CDR1 MDHEN and CDR2 SYDVKM. Here the CDR3 reads CASIAGPSYEQYF. DNA of the CDR3: TGTGCCAGCATAGCAGGGCCCTCCTACGAGCAGTACTTC.

This chain joins TRBV25-1 and TRBJ2-3; 9 nucleotides line up with TRBD2. Germline-derived CDR1 and CDR2 are MGHDK and SYGVNS. The CDR3 runs to 17 residues. Losses at the gene ends were 1 base for V and 5 bases for J; bases not matched to a gene: 10. The CDR3 sequence is CASSESWIAGVGDTQYF. The CDR3 DNA reads as TGTGCCAGCAGTGAATCCTGGATAGCGGGAGTCGGAGATACGCAGTATTTT.